This is a list of T cell receptor beta chains from one sample in a study of shared clonotypes between healthy human individuals. Using immunoSEQ multiplex PCR, the repertoire was profiled, and TCRdb retains in-frame clones only, with some absent. The sample lists some 2,000,000 clones, approximately 95% occurring once. Sequencing used naive CD8+ T cells sorted from blood. The receptor set was obtained from a man younger than 35 in good health. Each CDR3 is given with its conserved first and last residue. Each record gives: J gene, D gene, V gene, CDR3 DNA, CDR3 protein. The D gene is left open where the match is weak.

j_gene: TRBJ2-7
d_gene: TRBD2
v_gene: TRBV7-2
CDR3nt: TGTGCCAGCAGCCAGGGGGTAGCGGGAGGCGAGCAGTACTTC
CDR3aa: CASSQGVAGGEQYF

j_gene: TRBJ2-7
d_gene: TRBD2
v_gene: TRBV7-4
CDR3nt: TGTGCCAGCAGCCCGCTTGCGGGAGGGTCCTACGAGCAGTACTTC
CDR3aa: CASSPLAGGSYEQYF

j_gene: TRBJ1-5
d_gene: .
v_gene: TRBV30
CDR3nt: TGTGCCTGGAGCCCAAGGGAGAATCAGCCCCAGCATTTT
CDR3aa: CAWSPRENQPQHF

j_gene: TRBJ2-2
d_gene: .
v_gene: TRBV10-2
CDR3nt: TGCGCCAGCAGGCTGACCGGGGAGCTGTTTTTT
CDR3aa: CASRLTGELFF

j_gene: TRBJ2-7
d_gene: .
v_gene: TRBV28
CDR3nt: TGTGCCAGCAGTTTCGCAGGGGGGTACGAGCAGTACTTC
CDR3aa: CASSFAGGYEQYF

j_gene: TRBJ2-5
d_gene: TRBD1
v_gene: TRBV27
CDR3nt: TGTGCCAGCAGTTTATTTCCGGGACAGGGAGGAGAGACCCAGTACTTC
CDR3aa: CASSLFPGQGGETQYF

j_gene: TRBJ2-5
d_gene: .
v_gene: TRBV20-1
CDR3nt: TGCAGTGCTATTGATGAAGAGACCCAGTACTTC
CDR3aa: CSAIDEETQYF

j_gene: TRBJ1-1
d_gene: .
v_gene: TRBV4-1
CDR3nt: TGCGCCAGCAGCCAAGATCCCTCAGGGGACACTGAAGCTTTCTTT
CDR3aa: CASSQDPSGDTEAFF

j_gene: TRBJ1-1
d_gene: .
v_gene: TRBV10-3
CDR3nt: TGTGCCATCAGTGAGTCGAAAGGGATAATGACTGAAGCTTTCTTT
CDR3aa: CAISESKGIMTEAFF

j_gene: TRBJ2-1
d_gene: .
v_gene: TRBV27
CDR3nt: TGTGCCAGCAGTGAAAGTAACTCCTACAATGAGCAGTTCTTC
CDR3aa: CASSESNSYNEQFF

j_gene: TRBJ1-2
d_gene: .
v_gene: TRBV27
CDR3nt: TGTGCCAGCAGACAGGGAGGGGAAGGCTATGGCTACACCTTC
CDR3aa: CASRQGGEGYGYTF

j_gene: TRBJ2-3
d_gene: .
v_gene: TRBV9
CDR3nt: TGTGCCAGCAGCGAGGAAGGGGGCGCGGGGCGAGATACGCAGTATTTT
CDR3aa: CASSEEGGAGRDTQYF

j_gene: TRBJ1-6
d_gene: TRBD1
v_gene: TRBV6-1
CDR3nt: TGTGCCAGCAGCCGGACAGGGAGTTATTCACCCCTCCACTTT
CDR3aa: CASSRTGSYSPLHF

j_gene: TRBJ2-1
d_gene: .
v_gene: TRBV6-6
CDR3nt: TGTGCCAGCACCGACCGACAGGGAGGTTGGAATGAGCAGTTCTTC
CDR3aa: CASTDRQGGWNEQFF

j_gene: TRBJ1-4
d_gene: TRBD1
v_gene: TRBV6-1
CDR3nt: TGTGCCAGCAGTGGGAGACAGGGTGGGGTTCGTCATGAAAAACTGTTTTTT
CDR3aa: CASSGRQGGVRHEKLFF

j_gene: TRBJ2-5
d_gene: TRBD1
v_gene: TRBV6-5
CDR3nt: TGTGCCAGCAGTTTGGGACAGGGACCCCAAGAGACCCAGTACTTC
CDR3aa: CASSLGQGPQETQYF